Sequencing of this T cell receptor beta chain was carried out in a study of T cells in Graves' hyperthyroidism and ophthalmopathy. TCR beta CDR3 regions were amplified from RNA transcripts. First-round RT-PCR of the TCR CDR3 relied on the HTBI primer set. TCRdb reprocessed the multiplex PCR reads via MiXCR and lists one record per CDR3 protein. The repertoire consists of over 400,000 distinct CDR3 sequences, with roughly 14% occurring once and the leading ten covering about 13%. This clonotype was seen at least ten times. The germline V gene has CDR1 GTSNPN and CDR2 SVGIG (reference sequence). Trimming shortened V by 6 bases and J by 0 bases, and 9 bases separated the two germline ends. CDR3 length equals 12 residues.

The sequence came from a man aged 18 to 35 with Graves' ophthalmopathy. The chain uses TRBV30 and TRBJ2-7; tentatively, D is TRBD1 or TRBD2 (5 bases each). Material: blood. CDR3 DNA: TGTGCCTGCTGGGACGGCTCCTACGAGCAGTACTTC. This codes for CACWDGSYEQYF.